The present T cell receptor beta chain was sequenced within a study of T cells in Graves' hyperthyroidism and ophthalmopathy. Notes on the study in general: Model predictions of ophthalmopathy came a median approximately 6.5 months before onset.

The CDR3 totals 13 residues. Between the trimmed V and J ends, which lost 3 bases and 10 bases, there was a span of 10 bases. Researchers took RNA transcripts and amplified the TCR beta CDR3 regions from them. RT-PCR in the first round (using the HTBI primer set) targeted the TCR CDR3. A single record per CDR3 protein comes from TCRdb applying MiXCR to the multiplex PCR reads. In the table there are around 700,000 distinct CDR3 sequences, 35% of which are singletons. This clonotype was recorded many times. Its target is unknown. Each diagnosis drew on symptoms, thyroxine, TRAb, thyroid ultrasound and orbital computed tomography findings.

This TCR was recovered from a woman aged 40 to 49 with Graves' hyperthyroidism. The source material was blood. This chain joins TRBV12-3 or TRBV12-4 and TRBJ1-6; no clear D. The CDR3 coding sequence is TGTGCCAGCAGTTTCGGGGTGCGGTCACCCCTCCACTTT. It specifies CASSFGVRSPLHF.